A single sample gave rise to the 9 T cell receptor beta chains below, sequenced in a study of T-cell reconstitution after alpha-beta-depleted transplantation in children. As it was prepared, the TCRbeta library received unique molecular identifiers. In TCRdb, the PCR reads were re-called with MiXCR into one record per CDR3 protein. The sample holds some 340,000 distinct CDR3 sequences, about a tenth seen once. This specimen was PBMCs from the stem cell graft donor, taken from the stem cell graft. Source of these receptors: a human donor who donated a stem cell graft to a child with acute lymphoblastic leukemia.

The genes are TRBV5-6 and TRBJ2-7; D perhaps matches TRBD1 (5 bases). Trimming removed 7 bases from V and 4 bases from J, with 21 bases in between. The CDR3 covers 15 residues. CDR1 is SGHDT and CDR2 is YYEEEE in the germline V gene. CDR3 region: CASFGFWGVEYEQYF. The DNA of the CDR3 is TGTGCCAGCTTTGGGTTCTGGGGCGTTGAGTACGAGCAGTACTTC. The whole variable domain, remainder taken from reference TRBV5-6 and TRBJ2-7, is DAGVTQSPTHLIKTRGQQVTLRCSPKSGHDTVSWYQQALGQGPQFIFQYYEEEERQRGNFPDRFSGHQFPNYSSELNVNALLLGDSALYLCASFGFWGVEYEQYFGPGTRLTVT.

This chain links TRBV20-1 with TRBJ2-3; 7 nucleotides align to TRBD2. With V trimmed by 6 bases and J by 5 bases, 20 bases remained unmatched. Germline V gene lookup returns CDR1 DFQATT and CDR2 SNEGSKA (reference sequence). This CDR3 has 17 residues. CDR3: CSAPLKGGRAWEDTQYF. The CDR3 region has the DNA TGCAGTGCCCCCTTAAAGGGAGGGAGGGCCTGGGAAGATACGCAGTATTTT.

Details on this clonotype: A much larger clonotype is one base distant, so this may be a read error. This chain joins TRBV15 and TRBJ2-2, with D unclear. The CDR3 contains 17 residues. V dropped 5 bases and J dropped 4 bases, with 20 bases sitting between them. Germline CDR1 LNHNV, CDR2 YYDKDF (reference sequence). CDR3 in amino acids: CATSHRRGRRATGELFF. Written as DNA, the CDR3 is TGTGCCACCAGCCATCGCCGAGGCAGGCGAGCCACCGGGGAGCTGTTTTTT.

The rearrangement links TRBV5-6 to TRBJ2-7, with TRBD2 matching 8 bases. The CDR3 is 15 amino acids. CDR1 is SGHDT and CDR2 is YYEEEE in the germline V gene. V gave up 4 bases and J gave up 7 bases; unmatched junction bases: 13. The CDR3 region is CASSVAQREPGEQYF. CDR3 DNA: TGTGCCAGCAGCGTGGCACAGCGGGAGCCGGGGGAGCAGTACTTC.

This sequence joins TRBV5-4 and TRBJ1-1; TRBD1 is a possible D gene (6 bases). The CDR3 runs 15 residues. Trimming stripped 3 bases from V and 2 bases from J, with 14 bases between. Germline CDR1 is SGHNT and CDR2 is YYREEE (reference sequence). For the CDR3, the DNA is TGTGCCAGCAGCTCTCCTGAGGGGGGTAACACTGAAGCTTTCTTT. This codes for CASSSPEGGNTEAFF.

This rearrangement joins TRBV14 to TRBJ1-1; 8 bases are a match to TRBD1. Trimming cost V 4 bases and J 1 base; bases outside gene matches: 5. The CDR3 covers 15 residues. Germline assignment: CDR1 SGHDN and CDR2 FVKESK. CDR3 sequence reads: CASSLLDRGNTEAFF. The CDR3 DNA sequence: TGTGCCAGCAGCCTTCTCGACAGGGGGAACACTGAAGCTTTCTTT.

This chain links TRBV19 with TRBJ2-1; TRBD2 matches 13 bases. The CDR3 sequence is 13 residues long. The J segment lost 9 bases and the V segment lost 9 bases, leaving 5 bases of the junction unmatched. Germline V lookup: CDR1 LNHDA, CDR2 SQIVND (reference sequence). CDR3 sequence (DNA): TGTGCCAGCGGACTAGCGGGAGAAGGTGAGCAGTTCTTC. Translation: CASGLAGEGEQFF. The complete variable domain, with remaining parts taken from reference TRBV19 and TRBJ2-1, reads DGGITQSPKYLFRKEGQNVTLSCEQNLNHDAMYWYRQDPGQGLRLIYYSQIVNDFQKGDIAEGYSVSREKKESFPLTVTSAQKNPTAFYLCASGLAGEGEQFFGPGTRLTVL.

This clonotype has more than one count but fewer than ten. The chain is built from TRBV6-4 and TRBJ1-2, with D uncertain. This CDR3 is built from 13 residues. Per the germline V gene, CDR1 is MRHNA and CDR2 is SNTAGT. V was pared by 0 bases and J by 8 bases, with 10 bases between. The CDR3 DNA sequence: TGTGCCAGCAGTGACTCTCGGATTGGGGGCTACACCTTC. It yields the protein CASSDSRIGGYTF.

This clonotype was seen more than once but under ten times. The CDR3 region is CASSLVAVGLSEQYF. Written as DNA, the CDR3 is TGTGCCAGCAGTTTAGTTGCCGTGGGTCTCTCCGAGCAGTACTTC. This rearrangement joins TRBV12-3 or TRBV12-4 to TRBJ2-7; D remains ambiguous. Trimming pared 1 base from V and 6 bases from J, leaving 16 bases between. The CDR3 covers 15 residues.